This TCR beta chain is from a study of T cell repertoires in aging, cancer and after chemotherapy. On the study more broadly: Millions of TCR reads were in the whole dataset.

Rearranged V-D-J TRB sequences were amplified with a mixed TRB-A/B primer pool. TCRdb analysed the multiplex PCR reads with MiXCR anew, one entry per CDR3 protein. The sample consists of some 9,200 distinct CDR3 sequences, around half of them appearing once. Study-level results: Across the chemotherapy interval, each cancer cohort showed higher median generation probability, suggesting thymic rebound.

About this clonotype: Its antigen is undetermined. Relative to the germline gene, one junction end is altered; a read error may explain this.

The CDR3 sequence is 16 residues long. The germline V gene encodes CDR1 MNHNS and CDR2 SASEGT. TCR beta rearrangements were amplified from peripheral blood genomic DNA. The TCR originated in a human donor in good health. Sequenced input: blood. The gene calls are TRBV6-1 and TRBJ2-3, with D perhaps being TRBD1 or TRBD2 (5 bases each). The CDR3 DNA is TGTGCCATCAGTGTAGACCGGGACGGCAGCACAGATACGCAGTATTTT. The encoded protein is CAISVDRDGSTDTQYF.